This T cell receptor beta chain was recovered during a study of CD8 T cells in Susac syndrome. The V and J ends lost 6 bases and 3 bases respectively, with 14 bases between them. The CDR3 is 14 amino acids. Sequencing of TCR beta was undertaken in CD8+ and CD4+ T cells derived from blood. TEMRA cells were FACS-enriched, with CD8+ and CD4+ T cells isolated negatively. RNA amounts of roughly 0.5 to 1 ug underwent reverse transcription with random hexamers. An immunoSEQ multiplex PCR amplified TCR beta CDR3 over 54 Vbeta and 13 Jbeta. MiXCR, run by TCRdb on the immunoSEQ multiplex PCR reads, gives a single entry per CDR3 protein. The sample carries under 200,000 distinct CDR3 sequences, 85% to 95% recorded once.

The receptor comes from a human donor with multiple sclerosis. The chain links TRBV12-3 or TRBV12-4 to TRBJ1-1; a possible D gene is TRBD1 (5 bases). The sample comprised CD8+ T cells from PBMCs. CDR3 sequence: CASRKEGFYTEAFF. The CDR3 DNA reads TGTGCCAGCAGGAAGGAGGGGTTTTACACTGAAGCTTTCTTT.